Below, one T cell receptor beta chain is given with its context. The antigen is not known. These data come from a study of cytomegalovirus exposure and HLA in healthy donors. The study's findings and limits: Most subjects' HLA-A and HLA-B alleles were reportedly predicted from TCR beta sequences.

Primers for the PCR totalled 60 Vbeta and 13 Jbeta. TCRdb keeps only in-frame clones here, not all; method: immunoSEQ multiplex PCR. The repertoire holds 150,000 to 200,000 clones, with roughly 80% as singletons. The CDR3 totals 16 residues. Germline CDR1 is SGDLS and CDR2 is YYNGEE. Trimming removed 4 bases from V and 8 bases from J; junction bases left unmatched: 11. This TCR was sampled from a woman in her twenties or thirties in good health and CMV-seronegative. The sample consisted of PBMCs. The V call is TRBV9, the J call TRBJ2-2, with TRBD1 identical over 10 bases. DNA of the CDR3: TGTGCCAGCAGCATAACCGGGACAGGGGTTGAAGGGGAGCTGTTTTTT. This codes for CASSITGTGVEGELFF.